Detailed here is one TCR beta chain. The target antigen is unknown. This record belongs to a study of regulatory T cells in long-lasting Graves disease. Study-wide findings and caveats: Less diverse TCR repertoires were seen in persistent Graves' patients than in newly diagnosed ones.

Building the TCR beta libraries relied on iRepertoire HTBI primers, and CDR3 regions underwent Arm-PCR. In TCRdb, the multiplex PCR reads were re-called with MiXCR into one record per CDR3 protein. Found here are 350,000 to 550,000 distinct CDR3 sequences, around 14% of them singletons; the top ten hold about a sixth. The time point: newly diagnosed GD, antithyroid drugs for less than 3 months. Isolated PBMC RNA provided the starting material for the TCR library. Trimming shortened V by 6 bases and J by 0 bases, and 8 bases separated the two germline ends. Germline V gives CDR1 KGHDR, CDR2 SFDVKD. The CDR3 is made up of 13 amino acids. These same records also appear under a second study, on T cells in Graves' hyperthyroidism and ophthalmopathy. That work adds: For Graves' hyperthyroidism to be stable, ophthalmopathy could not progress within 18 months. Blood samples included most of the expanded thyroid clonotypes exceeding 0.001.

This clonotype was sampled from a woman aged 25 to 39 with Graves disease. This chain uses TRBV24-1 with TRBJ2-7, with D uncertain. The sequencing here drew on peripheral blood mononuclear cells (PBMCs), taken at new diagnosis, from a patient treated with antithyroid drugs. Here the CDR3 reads CATSPGNSYEQYF. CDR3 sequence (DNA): TGTGCCACCAGTCCAGGAAACTCCTACGAGCAGTACTTC.